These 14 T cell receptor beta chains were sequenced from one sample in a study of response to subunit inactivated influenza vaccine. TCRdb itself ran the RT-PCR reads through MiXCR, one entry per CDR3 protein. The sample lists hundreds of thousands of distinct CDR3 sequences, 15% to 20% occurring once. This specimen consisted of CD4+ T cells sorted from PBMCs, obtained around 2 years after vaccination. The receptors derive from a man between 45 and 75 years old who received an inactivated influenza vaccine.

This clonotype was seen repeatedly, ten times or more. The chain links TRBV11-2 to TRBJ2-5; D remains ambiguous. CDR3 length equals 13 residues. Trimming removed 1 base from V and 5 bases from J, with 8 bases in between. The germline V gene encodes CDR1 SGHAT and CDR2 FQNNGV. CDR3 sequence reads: CASSLGFGETQYF. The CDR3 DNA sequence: TGTGCCAGCAGCTTAGGATTCGGGGAGACCCAGTACTTC.

CDR3 bases: TGTGCCATCAGTGAGAGGGGGACAGGGGAAGAAAAACTGTTTTTT. Translation: CAISERGTGEEKLFF. J is TRBJ1-4 and V is TRBV10-3; TRBD1 matches at 10 bases. Germline-derived CDR1 and CDR2 are ENHRY and SYGVKD. The CDR3 contains 15 residues. Losses at the gene ends were 2 bases for V and 8 bases for J; bases not matched to a gene: 5.

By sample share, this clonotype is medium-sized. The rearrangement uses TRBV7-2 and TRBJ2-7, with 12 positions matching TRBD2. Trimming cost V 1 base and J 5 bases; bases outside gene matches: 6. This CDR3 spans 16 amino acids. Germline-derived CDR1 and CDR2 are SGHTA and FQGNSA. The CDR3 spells CASSLGLAGGLNEQYF. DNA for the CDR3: TGTGCCAGCAGCTTAGGTCTAGCGGGAGGGCTCAACGAGCAGTACTTC.

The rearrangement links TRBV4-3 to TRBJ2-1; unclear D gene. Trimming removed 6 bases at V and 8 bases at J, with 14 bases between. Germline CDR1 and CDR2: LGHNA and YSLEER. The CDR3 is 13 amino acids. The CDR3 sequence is CASSQRVVDEQFF. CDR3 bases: TGCGCCAGCAGTCAAAGGGTCGTGGATGAGCAGTTCTTC.

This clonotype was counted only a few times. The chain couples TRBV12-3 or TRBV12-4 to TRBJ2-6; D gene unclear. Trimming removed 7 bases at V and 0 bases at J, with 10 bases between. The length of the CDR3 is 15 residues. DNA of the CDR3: TGTGCCAGCACTCCGGGTCCCTCTGGGGCCAACGTCCTGACTTTC. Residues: CASTPGPSGANVLTF.

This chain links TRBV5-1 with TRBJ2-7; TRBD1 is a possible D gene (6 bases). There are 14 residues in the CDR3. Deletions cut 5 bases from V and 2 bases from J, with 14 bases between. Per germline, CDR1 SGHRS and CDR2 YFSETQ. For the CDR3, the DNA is TGCGCCAGCAGATTAGGACAGTCGACCTACGAGCAGTACTTC. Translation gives CASRLGQSTYEQYF.

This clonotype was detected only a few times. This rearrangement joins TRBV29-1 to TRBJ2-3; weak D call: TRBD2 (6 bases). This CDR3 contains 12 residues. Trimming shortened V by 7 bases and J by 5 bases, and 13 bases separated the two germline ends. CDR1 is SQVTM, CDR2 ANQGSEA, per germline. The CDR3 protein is CSGGVVKDTQYF. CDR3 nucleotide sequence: TGCAGCGGGGGGGTCGTAAAAGATACGCAGTATTTT.

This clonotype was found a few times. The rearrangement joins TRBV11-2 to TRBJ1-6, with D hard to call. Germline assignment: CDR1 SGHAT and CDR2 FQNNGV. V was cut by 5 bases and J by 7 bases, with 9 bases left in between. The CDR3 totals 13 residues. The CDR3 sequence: CASSPTTNSPLHF. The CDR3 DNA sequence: TGTGCCAGCAGCCCCACCACAAATTCACCCCTCCACTTT.

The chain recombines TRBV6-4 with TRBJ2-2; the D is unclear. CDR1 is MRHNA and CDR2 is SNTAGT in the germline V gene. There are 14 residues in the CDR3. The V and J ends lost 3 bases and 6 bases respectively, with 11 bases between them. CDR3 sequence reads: CASSEMSLAGELFF. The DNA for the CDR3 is TGTGCCAGCAGTGAGATGTCGTTGGCCGGGGAGCTGTTTTTT.

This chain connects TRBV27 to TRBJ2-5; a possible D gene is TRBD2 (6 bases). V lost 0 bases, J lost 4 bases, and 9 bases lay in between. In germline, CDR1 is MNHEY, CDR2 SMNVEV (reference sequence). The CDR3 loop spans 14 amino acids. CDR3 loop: CASSLSRSGETQYF. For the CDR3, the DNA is TGTGCCAGCAGTTTATCCCGTAGCGGAGAGACCCAGTACTTC.

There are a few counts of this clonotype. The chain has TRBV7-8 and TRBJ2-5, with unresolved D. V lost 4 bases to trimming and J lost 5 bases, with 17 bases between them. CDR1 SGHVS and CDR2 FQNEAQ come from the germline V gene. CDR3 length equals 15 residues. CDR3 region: CASSYRTALRETQYF. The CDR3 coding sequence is TGTGCCAGCAGCTACCGCACGGCACTCAGGGAGACCCAGTACTTC.

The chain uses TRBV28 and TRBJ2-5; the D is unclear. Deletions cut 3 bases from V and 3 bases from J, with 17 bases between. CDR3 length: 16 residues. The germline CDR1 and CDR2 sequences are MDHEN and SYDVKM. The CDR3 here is CASSLYSSAFKETQYF. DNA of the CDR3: TGTGCCAGCAGTTTGTATAGTTCTGCCTTCAAAGAGACCCAGTACTTC.

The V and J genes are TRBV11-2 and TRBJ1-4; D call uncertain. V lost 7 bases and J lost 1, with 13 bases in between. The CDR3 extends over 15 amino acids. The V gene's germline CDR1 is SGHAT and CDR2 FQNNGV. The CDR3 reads CASKDGIGTNEKLFF. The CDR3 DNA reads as TGTGCCAGCAAAGACGGAATCGGAACTAATGAAAAACTGTTTTTT. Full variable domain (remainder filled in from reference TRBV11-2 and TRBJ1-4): EAGVAQSPRYKIIEKRQSVAFWCNPISGHATLYWYQQILGQGPKLLIQFQNNGVVDDSQLPKDRFSAERLKGVDSTLKIQPAKLEDSAVYLCASKDGIGTNEKLFFGSGTQLSVL.

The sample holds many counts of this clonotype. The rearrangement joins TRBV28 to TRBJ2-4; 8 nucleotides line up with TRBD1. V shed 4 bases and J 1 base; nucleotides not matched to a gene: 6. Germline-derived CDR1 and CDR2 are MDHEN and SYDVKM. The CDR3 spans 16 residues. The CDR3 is CASSSGQGLAKNIQYF. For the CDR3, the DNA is TGTGCCAGCAGTTCCGGACAGGGACTGGCCAAAAACATTCAGTACTTC.